A selection of T cell receptor beta chains follows, all from one sample in a study of cytomegalovirus exposure and HLA in healthy donors. The method was immunoSEQ multiplex PCR; TCRdb's version includes in-frame clones alone and lacks a portion of them. The sample lists approximately 150,000 clones, 75% to 90% occurring once. The sample taken for sequencing was PBMCs. The source is a young woman in good health and CMV-seronegative. The CDR3 runs from the conserved cysteine through the conserved F or W. The D gene is left open where the match is weak. Size is stated for part of the rows, as once, few or many counts, or as a class when the clone is expanded.

V gene	CDR3 length	J gene	clone size	D gene	CDR3 protein	CDR3 DNA
TRBV2	13	TRBJ1-6	.	.	CASIKENNSPLHF	TGTGCCAGCATTAAGGAGAATAATTCACCCCTCCACTTT
TRBV30	14	TRBJ1-4	.	.	CAWSNGGYNEKLFF	TGTGCCTGGAGTAACGGGGGGTATAATGAAAAACTGTTTTTT
TRBV5-4	16	TRBJ2-2	.	TRBD2	CASSTRTSGGTGELFF	TGTGCCAGCAGCACCCGGACTAGCGGTGGCACCGGGGAGCTGTTTTTT
TRBV4-3	13	TRBJ1-5	.	.	CASSQVLNQPQHF	TGCGCCAGCAGCCAAGTTCTTAATCAGCCCCAGCATTTT
TRBV4-3	16	TRBJ1-2	.	TRBD1	CASSQDVTGVNYGYTF	TGCGCCAGCAGCCAAGATGTGACAGGGGTAAACTATGGCTACACCTTC
TRBV6-5	14	TRBJ1-2	.	.	CASSPHRAVEGYTF	TGTGCCAGCAGTCCCCACAGGGCAGTAGAGGGCTACACCTTC
TRBV2	13	TRBJ2-5	.	TRBD1	CASSQQGRWTQYF	TGTGCCAGCAGTCAACAGGGGCGGTGGACCCAGTACTTC
TRBV15	16	TRBJ2-7	.	.	CATSRFRPPSSYEQYF	TGTGCCACCAGCAGATTCCGGCCGCCTAGCTCCTACGAGCAGTACTTC
TRBV29-1	16	TRBJ2-3	.	TRBD2	CSAWDGSGRYTDTQYF	TGCAGCGCATGGGACGGGTCCGGGAGGTACACAGATACGCAGTATTTT
TRBV4-1	15	TRBJ1-1	.	.	CASSPGTRGNTEAFF	TGCGCCAGCAGCCCGGGGACCAGGGGGAACACTGAAGCTTTCTTT
TRBV4-1	20	TRBJ2-2	.	.	CASSQGALTGPGDTDGELFF	TGCGCCAGCAGCCAAGGGGCTCTTACCGGTCCGGGGGATACGGACGGGGAGCTGTTTTTT
TRBV5-4	15	TRBJ1-4	.	TRBD1	CASSTLTGDGEKLFF	TGTGCCAGCAGCACCCTAACAGGGGACGGCGAAAAACTGTTTTTT
TRBV5-6	16	TRBJ2-1	.	TRBD2	CASSPGLAGSGNEQFF	TGTGCCAGCAGCCCCGGACTAGCGGGATCGGGCAATGAGCAGTTCTTC
TRBV19	15	TRBJ1-1	.	.	CASSIVVGQNTEAFF	TGTGCCAGTAGTATCGTGGTGGGCCAGAACACTGAAGCTTTCTTT
TRBV7-3	13	TRBJ2-5	.	.	CASSSTYQETQYF	TGTGCCAGCAGTTCAACTTATCAAGAGACCCAGTACTTC
TRBV7-2	15	TRBJ2-7	once	TRBD2	CASSRNPGLAYEQYF	TGTGCCAGCAGCCGAAATCCGGGACTAGCCTACGAGCAGTACTTC
TRBV7-2	14	TRBJ2-7	.	.	CASSLAGQSYEQYF	TGTGCCAGCAGCTTAGCGGGCCAGTCCTACGAGCAGTACTTC
TRBV28	14	TRBJ1-4	.	TRBD1	CASRTGGFNEKLFF	TGTGCCAGCAGGACAGGGGGGTTTAATGAAAAACTGTTTTTT
TRBV10-1	15	TRBJ2-7	.	TRBD2	CASSAGLAASYEQYF	TGCGCCAGCAGTGCAGGACTAGCGGCTTCCTACGAGCAGTACTTC
TRBV30	14	TRBJ1-2	.	.	CAWVSGPGIRGYTF	TGTGCCTGGGTCTCCGGTCCCGGGATACGGGGCTACACCTTC
TRBV28	14	TRBJ2-7	.	TRBD2	CASSLAESSYEQYF	TGTGCCAGCAGCCTAGCGGAGAGCTCCTACGAGCAGTACTTC
TRBV19	16	TRBJ1-1	.	.	CASSIGSRTGSTEAFF	TGTGCCAGTAGTATTGGCTCCAGGACGGGGAGCACTGAAGCTTTCTTT
TRBV27	16	TRBJ2-7	.	TRBD1	CASSPSTGESFYEQYF	TGTGCCAGCAGTCCCTCGACAGGGGAAAGTTTCTACGAGCAGTACTTC
TRBV28	14	TRBJ1-4	.	TRBD1	CASSPDRVNEKLFF	TGTGCCAGCAGCCCGGACAGGGTTAATGAAAAACTGTTTTTT
TRBV2	14	TRBJ2-5	.	TRBD1	CASRPDRGYETQYF	TGTGCCAGCAGACCCGACAGGGGGTATGAGACCCAGTACTTC
TRBV5-1	14	TRBJ2-7	.	.	CASSLPGDGYEQYF	TGCGCCAGCAGCTTGCCGGGGGACGGATACGAGCAGTACTTC
TRBV10-2	14	TRBJ2-3	.	.	CASLLGGGRDTQYF	TGCGCCAGCCTTTTGGGGGGGGGCAGAGATACGCAGTATTTT
TRBV7-6	16	TRBJ2-7	.	TRBD2	CASSPRTSGGLYEQYF	TGTGCCAGCAGCCCCCGGACTAGCGGGGGCCTCTACGAGCAGTACTTC
TRBV11-3	17	TRBJ2-2	.	.	CASSQDGGGANTGELFF	TGTGCCAGCAGTCAAGACGGGGGTGGGGCGAACACCGGGGAGCTGTTTTTT
TRBV18	19	TRBJ1-4	.	.	CASSLNAHHGGETNEKLFF	TGTGCCAGCTCACTAAATGCCCACCACGGGGGTGAAACTAATGAAAAACTGTTTTTT
TRBV2	19	TRBJ2-4	.	TRBD1	CASIDTLWGTGGGKNIQYF	TGTGCCAGCATAGATACCCTTTGGGGGACAGGGGGAGGCAAAAACATTCAGTACTTC
TRBV27	17	TRBJ1-2	.	TRBD1	CASSLGSFPGQGYGYTF	TGTGCCAGCAGCTTAGGATCCTTTCCGGGACAGGGCTATGGCTACACCTTC
TRBV25-1	17	TRBJ1-4	.	TRBD1	CASSESGPAGGKEKLFF	TGTGCCAGCAGTGAATCTGGTCCGGCAGGGGGCAAAGAAAAACTGTTTTTT
TRBV5-4	15	TRBJ1-5	.	.	CASSPTPGVVGPQHF	TGTGCCAGCAGCCCCACTCCAGGTGTGGTTGGGCCCCAGCATTTT
TRBV27	16	TRBJ2-1	.	.	CASSYKLQKYYNEQFF	TGTGCCAGCAGTTATAAGTTGCAGAAGTACTACAATGAGCAGTTCTTC
TRBV18	15	TRBJ2-7	once	TRBD1	CASSPPGGSIYEQYF	TGTGCCAGCTCACCCCCAGGGGGTAGCATCTACGAGCAGTACTTC
TRBV4-2	15	TRBJ2-5	.	.	CASSQRAGVKETQYF	TGTGCCAGCAGCCAACGGGCCGGGGTCAAAGAGACCCAGTACTTC
TRBV27	17	TRBJ2-3	.	TRBD2	CASSPGLAGGPTDTQYF	TGTGCCAGCAGTCCGGGACTAGCGGGAGGGCCCACAGATACGCAGTATTTT
TRBV4-1	15	TRBJ1-1	few	TRBD1	CASSQDGTGGTEAFF	TGCGCCAGCAGCCAAGATGGCACAGGGGGCACTGAAGCTTTCTTT
TRBV9	17	TRBJ2-4	.	TRBD1	CASSPGAGGQGANIQYF	TGTGCCAGCAGCCCCGGGGCGGGGGGACAGGGGGCCAACATTCAGTACTTC
TRBV5-1	14	TRBJ1-5	.	.	CASSSGQLNQPQHF	TGCGCCAGCAGCTCAGGACAGCTCAATCAGCCCCAGCATTTT
TRBV11-2	17	TRBJ2-3	.	TRBD2	CASSRPWSGGSTDTQYF	TGTGCCAGCAGCCGCCCGTGGAGCGGGGGGTCCACAGATACGCAGTATTTT
TRBV28	14	TRBJ1-4	.	TRBD1	CASSSPGQAEKLFF	TGTGCCAGCAGTTCACCCGGACAGGCTGAAAAACTGTTTTTT
TRBV29-1	15	TRBJ1-2	.	.	CSVENTPNKEYGYTF	TGCAGCGTTGAGAATACGCCGAATAAGGAGTATGGCTACACCTTC
TRBV29-1	14	TRBJ2-1	.	.	CSVQLVASYNEQFF	TGCAGCGTTCAACTAGTGGCTTCCTACAATGAGCAGTTCTTC
TRBV18	15	TRBJ2-1	.	.	CASSSGTRSYNEQFF	TGTGCCAGCTCCTCCGGGACACGCTCCTACAATGAGCAGTTCTTC
TRBV7-9	14	TRBJ2-5	once	TRBD1	CASSLDRGRETQYF	TGTGCCAGCAGCTTAGACAGGGGGCGGGAGACCCAGTACTTC
TRBV7-2	14	TRBJ2-7	.	TRBD1	CASSPQGQGLEQYF	TGTGCCAGCAGCCCCCAAGGACAGGGGCTCGAGCAGTACTTC
TRBV5-1	17	TRBJ2-5	.	TRBD2	CASSLGRSSGVQETQYF	TGCGCCAGCAGCTTGGGGCGGTCTAGCGGGGTACAAGAGACCCAGTACTTC
TRBV7-2	12	TRBJ1-5	.	.	CASSLAFQPQHF	TGTGCCAGCAGCTTAGCCTTTCAGCCCCAGCATTTT
TRBV28	12	TRBJ1-2	.	TRBD1	CASSLTGGGYTF	TGTGCCAGCAGTTTGACAGGGGGTGGCTACACCTTC
TRBV6-4	15	TRBJ2-1	.	.	CASSISASSYNEQFF	TGTGCCAGCAGTATCAGCGCGAGCTCCTACAATGAGCAGTTCTTC
TRBV5-5	16	TRBJ2-2	.	TRBD2	CASSLGAFGGAGELFF	TGTGCCAGCAGCTTGGGGGCCTTCGGGGGGGCCGGGGAGCTGTTTTTT
TRBV28	16	TRBJ2-7	.	TRBD2	CASSLLRTSGPYEQYF	TGTGCCAGCAGTTTATTGCGGACTAGCGGGCCATACGAGCAGTACTTC